These 22 T cell receptor beta chains originate from one sample sequenced in a study of T cells in Graves' hyperthyroidism and ophthalmopathy. There were TCR beta CDR3 regions amplified from RNA transcripts. During a first-round RT-PCR of the TCR CDR3, the HTBI primer set was used. TCRdb re-analysed the multiplex PCR reads in MiXCR, keeping a single row per CDR3 protein. In the table there are 250,000 to 400,000 distinct CDR3 sequences, roughly 15% of which are singletons. The source material was blood. The receptors stem from a woman in her thirties or forties with Graves' ophthalmopathy.

The sample holds a few counts of this clonotype. The chain recombines TRBV7-9 with TRBJ2-7, with a tentative D call TRBD2 (6 bases). The V gene's germline CDR1 is SEHNR and CDR2 FQNEAQ (reference sequence). V lost 5 bases to trimming and J lost 12 bases, with 17 bases between them. The CDR3 sequence is 12 residues long. CDR3 residues: CASSVSPGLPYF. The CDR3 nucleotides are TGTGCCAGCAGCGTATCGCCGGGACTCCCGTACTTC.

This clonotype has at least ten counts. The CDR3 spells CASSQGRYYGYTF. The CDR3, as DNA: TGTGCCAGCAGTCAGGGACGGTACTATGGCTACACCTTC. The rearrangement links TRBV12-3 or TRBV12-4 to TRBJ1-2; D perhaps matches TRBD1 (5 bases). The V end lost 5 bases, the J end lost 3 bases, and 10 bases lay between the germline ends. The CDR3 is 13 amino acids.

The V gene is TRBV30, the J gene TRBJ1-1; TRBD1 aligns across 7 bases. The CDR3 consists of 15 residues. Germline V gene sequence: CDR1 GTSNPN, CDR2 SVGIG (reference sequence). The junction had 13 bases not matched to a gene; V was cut back by 3 bases and J by 6 bases. The CDR3 here is CAWSRGTDFVAEAFF. In DNA, the CDR3 is TGTGCCTGGAGCAGGGGGACAGATTTTGTCGCTGAAGCTTTCTTT. Complete variable domain (other parts from reference TRBV30 and TRBJ1-1): SQTIHQWPATLVQPVGSPLSLECTVEGTSNPNLYWYRQAAGRGLQLLFYSVGIGQISSEVPQNLSASRPQDRQFILSSKKLLLSDSGFYLCAWSRGTDFVAEAFFGQGTRLTVV.

This clonotype was detected only once. The rearrangement joins TRBV19 to TRBJ2-6; 8 bases agree with TRBD1. There are 16 residues in the CDR3. The trim removed 5 bases at V and 2 bases at J, leaving 5 bases unmatched. Germline CDR1 LNHDA, CDR2 SQIVND (reference sequence). DNA for the CDR3: TGTGCCAGTAGTTCCATACAGGGGGCTGGGGCCAACGTCCTGACTTTC. Protein sequence: CASSSIQGAGANVLTF. The full variable domain, with the rest looked up from reference TRBV19 and TRBJ2-6, is DGGITQSPKYLFRKEGQNVTLSCEQNLNHDAMYWYRQDPGQGLRLIYYSQIVNDFQKGDIAEGYSVSREKKESFPLTVTSAQKNPTAFYLCASSSIQGAGANVLTFGAGSRLTVL.

At least ten counts were recorded for this clonotype. V is TRBV6-1 and J is TRBJ1-6; the D gene is possibly TRBD1 (5 bases). Germline V gene data show CDR1 as MNHNS and CDR2 as SASEGT. V was pared by 4 bases and J by 4 bases, with 8 bases between. This CDR3 region has 14 residues. CDR3 in amino acids: CASSGQSYNSPLHF. CDR3 bases: TGTGCCAGCAGTGGACAGTCTTATAATTCACCCCTCCACTTT.

This clonotype was seen many times. The chain couples TRBV7-8 to TRBJ2-7, with TRBD2 identical over 12 bases. The CDR3 contains 14 residues. The germline V gene has CDR1 SGHVS and CDR2 FQNEAQ. Trimming took 5 bases from V and 3 from J; bases not matched to a gene: 2. The CDR3 region is CASSPLAGGYEQYF. Written as DNA, the CDR3 is TGTGCCAGCAGCCCACTAGCGGGGGGCTACGAGCAGTACTTC.

V usage is TRBV10-1 and J usage is TRBJ2-5, with no clear D. From germline, CDR1 is WNHNN and CDR2 SYGVQD (reference sequence). V was trimmed by 3 bases and J by 2 bases, leaving 10 bases between them. The CDR3 is made up of 14 amino acids. CDR3 sequence: CASSEWSDQETQYF. DNA for the CDR3: TGCGCCAGCAGTGAATGGTCGGATCAAGAGACCCAGTACTTC.

The table lists this clonotype with many counts. The V call is TRBV6-1, the J call TRBJ1-2; no reliable D call. Germline values: CDR1 MNHNS, CDR2 SASEGT. The CDR3 loop spans 15 amino acids. V lost 6 bases to trimming and J lost 5 bases, with 19 bases between them. The CDR3 sequence: CASSLHTLAGYGYTF. In nucleotides, the CDR3 is TGTGCCAGCAGCCTCCACACTCTCGCCGGTTATGGCTACACCTTC.

This clonotype was picked up a small number of times. V usage is TRBV11-3 and J usage is TRBJ2-1; TRBD2 matches 13 bases. This CDR3 spans 17 amino acids. J lost 0 bases, V lost 5 bases, and 4 bases had no gene match. Germline V gene lookup returns CDR1 SGHNT and CDR2 YENEEA. In DNA, the CDR3 is TGTGCCAGCAGCCAAAGGACTAGCGGGAGCTCCTACAATGAGCAGTTCTTC. It codes for CASSQRTSGSSYNEQFF.

This clonotype was detected ten times or more. The J gene is TRBJ1-1, the V gene TRBV6-1; D remains unclear. Germline values: CDR1 MNHNS, CDR2 SASEGT. Deletions cut 7 bases from V and 0 bases from J, with 9 bases between. The CDR3 length is 13 residues. The CDR3 spells CASTNTVNTEAFF. The CDR3 DNA reads TGTGCCAGCACGAACACAGTGAACACTGAAGCTTTCTTT.

The sample holds a few counts of this clonotype. J is TRBJ1-1 and V is TRBV30; 9 positions agree with TRBD1. Germline values: CDR1 GTSNPN, CDR2 SVGIG (reference sequence). The V segment lost 2 bases and the J segment 6 bases; nucleotides outside the gene matches: 7. The CDR3 has 14 residues. The CDR3 here is CAWSLPDRGAEAFF. The CDR3 region has the DNA TGTGCCTGGAGTCTCCCGGACAGGGGAGCTGAAGCTTTCTTT.

This clonotype was picked up many times. The chain uses TRBV7-2 and TRBJ1-2; 7 nucleotides agree with TRBD1. The J segment lost 2 bases and the V segment lost 5 bases, leaving 5 bases of the junction unmatched. The CDR3 consists of 14 residues. CDR1 is SGHTA and CDR2 is FQGNSA in the germline V gene. In DNA form, the CDR3 reads TGTGCCAGCAGCCTGGGACAGCTCAACTATGGCTACACCTTC. As protein: CASSLGQLNYGYTF.

Comment on this clonotype: A much larger clone is a single base away; this may be a read error. The chain recombines TRBV9 with TRBJ2-1, with 7 bases that match TRBD2. From germline, CDR1 is SGDLS and CDR2 YYNGEE. The CDR3 is 15 amino acids. The CDR3, as DNA: TGTGCCGGCAGCCCCCGACTAGCTGAGTACAATGAGCAGTTCTTC. This encodes CAGSPRLAEYNEQFF. The full variable domain, completed using reference TRBV9 and TRBJ2-1, is DSGVTQTPKHLITATGQRVTLRCSPRSGDLSVYWYQQSLDQGLQFLIQYYNGEERAKGNILERFSAQQFPDLHSELNLSSLELGDSALYFCAGSPRLAEYNEQFFGPGTRLTVL.

The chain employs TRBV20-1 and TRBJ1-1, with D possibly being TRBD1 (5 bases). Trimming took off 3 bases at V and 7 bases at J, with 12 bases between the two ends. CDR1 and CDR2 from the germline V gene are DFQATT and SNEGSKA (reference sequence). The CDR3 is made up of 12 amino acids. The CDR3 DNA is TGCAGTGCTAGTCAACCCCAGGGTGAAGCTTTCTTT. It specifies CSASQPQGEAFF.

This clonotype was observed at least ten times. The V call is TRBV6-1, the J call TRBJ1-6; 11 nucleotides match TRBD1. V shed 5 bases and J 10 bases; nucleotides not matched to a gene: 7. Germline V lookup: CDR1 MNHNS, CDR2 SASEGT. The CDR3 has 15 residues. CDR3 bases: TGTGCCAGCAGTTATTGGGACAGGGGGAAGTCACCCCTCCACTTT. Protein product: CASSYWDRGKSPLHF.

This clonotype occurred many times. The chain joins TRBV12-3 or TRBV12-4 to TRBJ2-1, with TRBD1 identical over 7 bases. Trimming cost V 4 bases and J 7 bases; bases outside gene matches: 10. The CDR3 totals 15 residues. Here the CDR3 DNA reads TGTGCCAGCAGTTGGACAGGAATCGGCGGGAATGAGCAGTTCTTC. Amino acids: CASSWTGIGGNEQFF.

This clonotype was observed many times. The gene calls are TRBV27 and TRBJ1-5; unclear D gene. Trimming pared 8 bases from V and 1 base from J, leaving 12 bases between. CDR1 and CDR2 (germline): MNHEY, SMNVEV (reference sequence). The CDR3 is 14 amino acids. This chain's CDR3 is CASGPDGSNQPQHF. The CDR3 region has the DNA TGTGCCAGCGGACCCGACGGAAGCAATCAGCCCCAGCATTTT.

V usage is TRBV20-1 and J usage is TRBJ2-7; D remains ambiguous. Trimming left V 2 bases short and J 0 bases short, with 11 bases between. The germline V gene encodes CDR1 DFQATT and CDR2 SNEGSKA (reference sequence). This CDR3 has 14 amino acids. The DNA of the CDR3 is TGCAGTGCTAGATCACTTCAGCCCTCCTACGAGCAGTACTTC. This codes for CSARSLQPSYEQYF.

This clonotype occurred a few times. The gene calls are TRBV4-1 and TRBJ1-5, with 9 bases that match TRBD1. Per germline, CDR1 MGHRA and CDR2 YSYEKL. Germline trimming cut 4 bases from V and 0 bases from J; bases unmatched to any gene: 7. The CDR3 is made up of 17 amino acids. CDR3 in DNA: TGCGCCAGCAGCCTTACAGGGACAGGGCATAGCAATCAGCCCCAGCATTTT. Encoded protein: CASSLTGTGHSNQPQHF.

The chain combines TRBV6-1 with TRBJ2-6, with D maybe TRBD1 (6 bases). From germline, CDR1 is MNHNS and CDR2 SASEGT. This CDR3 comprises 20 residues. The V end was cut by 7 bases, the J end by 0 bases, with 25 bases between. The CDR3 region is CASTKGLRQAAFSGANVLTF. The CDR3 DNA follows: TGTGCCAGCACTAAGGGTCTCCGACAGGCCGCTTTCTCTGGGGCCAACGTCCTGACTTTC.

This clonotype was seen repeatedly, ten times or more. This sequence joins TRBV28 and TRBJ1-1; D remains unclear. CDR1 MDHEN and CDR2 SYDVKM come from the germline V gene. Trimming took 3 bases from V and 3 from J, leaving 11 bases between them. The CDR3 loop spans 14 amino acids. The CDR3 bases are TGTGCCAGCAGTTTGAGGGTCACCTACACTGAAGCTTTCTTT. Translating gives CASSLRVTYTEAFF.

This clonotype showed up many times. The chain carries TRBV7-9 and TRBJ1-1; tentative D call: TRBD1 (6 bases). Per the germline V gene, CDR1 is SEHNR and CDR2 is FQNEAQ (reference sequence). The CDR3 is 13 residues long. Trimming removed 3 bases at V and 5 bases at J, with 10 bases between. CDR3 region: CASSFTQGTEAFF. The DNA for the CDR3 is TGTGCCAGCAGCTTCACCCAGGGGACTGAAGCTTTCTTT.